This T cell receptor beta chain appears in the sequencing data of a study of OX40 agonist ivuxolimab in advanced cancers. Study-wide results and caveats: With doses of 0.1 to 3.0 mg/kg, CD4+ and CD8+ blood T cells had undergone clonal expansion by week 6. The specificity for antigen of the expanded peripheral T cells was not determined. There were, on average, more expanded clones in CD8+ T cells than in CD4+.

In the case of this clone: The antigen remains undetermined.

Trimming removed 7 bases from V and 7 bases from J, with 16 bases in between. CDR1 is LNHDA, CDR2 SQIVND, per germline (reference sequence). The CDR3 is made up of 14 amino acids. TCRdb's copy holds only in-frame clones and misses some; the assay was immunoSEQ multiplex PCR. The sample includes about 40,000 clones, more than 70% of them seen just once. The rearrangement uses TRBV19 and TRBJ2-2; the D call may be TRBD1 or TRBD2 (6 bases each). The specimen was CD4+ or CD8+ T cells sorted from blood, collected in a trial of the OX40 agonist ivuxolimab. This sequence was found in an adult with an advanced solid tumor such as melanoma, head and neck, liver or kidney cancer. This CDR3 reads CASNPGAVGGELFF. DNA for the CDR3: TGTGCCAGTAACCCGGGGGCCGTGGGCGGGGAGCTGTTTTTT.